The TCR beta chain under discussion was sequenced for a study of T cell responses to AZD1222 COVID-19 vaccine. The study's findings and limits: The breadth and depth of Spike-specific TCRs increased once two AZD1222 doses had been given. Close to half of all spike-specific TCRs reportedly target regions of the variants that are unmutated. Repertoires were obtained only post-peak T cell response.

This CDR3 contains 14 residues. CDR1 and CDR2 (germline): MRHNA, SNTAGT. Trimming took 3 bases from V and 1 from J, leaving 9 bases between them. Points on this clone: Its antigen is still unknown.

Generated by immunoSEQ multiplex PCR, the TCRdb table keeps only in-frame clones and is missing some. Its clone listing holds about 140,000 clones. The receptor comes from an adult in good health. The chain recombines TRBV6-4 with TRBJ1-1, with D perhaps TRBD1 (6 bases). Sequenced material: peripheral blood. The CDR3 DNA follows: TGTGCCAGCAGTGAGGGCAGGGGGAACACTGAAGCTTTCTTT. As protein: CASSEGRGNTEAFF.